This T cell receptor beta chain was identified in a study of blood T cell repertoires in COVID-19. Study in general: Acute and convalescent COVID-19 specimens originated in the United States, Italy and Spain. From T cells, B-cell-depleted T cells, or PBMCs came the material, which was cDNA or gDNA.

Only in-frame clones appear in the TCRdb table, and some are missing; sequencing was by immunoSEQ multiplex PCR. The sample yields around 150,000 clones, roughly 80% seen once. V was shortened by 4 bases and J by 7 bases, with 20 bases between the two germline ends. This CDR3 is 15 amino acids long. Germline V gene lookup returns CDR1 SGHRS and CDR2 YFSETQ. The TCR originated in a man between 65 and 80 years old with acute or convalescent COVID-19. The genes are TRBV5-1 and TRBJ1-1, with TRBD1 as a possible D gene (6 bases). Source material: peripheral blood. The CDR3 is CASSQNAGTPNEAFF. The CDR3 DNA reads TGCGCCAGCAGCCAGAACGCCGGGACACCAAATGAAGCTTTCTTT.